The present T cell receptor beta chain was sequenced within a study of OX40 agonist ivuxolimab in advanced cancers. Profiling relied on immunoSEQ multiplex PCR, and the TCRdb table lists in-frame clones only, not all of them. The sample consists of approximately 79,000 clones, 85% of them appearing once. Germline assignment: CDR1 LNHNV and CDR2 YYDKDF (reference sequence). This CDR3 has 15 amino acids. V was cut by 0 bases and J by 1 base, with 6 bases left in between. This chain links TRBV15 with TRBJ2-2; maybe TRBD1 (5 bases). The sequence was collected from an adult with an advanced solid tumor such as melanoma, head and neck, liver or kidney cancer. This sample comprised CD4+ or CD8+ T cells sorted from blood, obtained in a trial of the OX40 agonist ivuxolimab. CDR3 coding DNA: TGTGCCACCAGCAGAGAGACAGTGAACACCGGGGAGCTGTTTTTT. Encoded protein: CATSRETVNTGELFF.